Listed here are 11 T cell receptor beta chains from one sample, sequenced in a study of blood T cell repertoires in COVID-19. The method was immunoSEQ multiplex PCR; TCRdb's version includes in-frame clones alone and lacks a portion of them. This table has around 300,000 clones, just under 90% appearing once. Source material: PBMCs or T cells enriched from blood (not recorded which). The receptors were sampled from a woman aged 25 to 39 who had recovered from COVID-19.

The rearrangement joins TRBV2 to TRBJ2-2; 8 bases match TRBD2. V was clipped by 2 bases and J by 7 bases; unmatched bases: 6. The length of the CDR3 is 15 residues. The germline V gene has CDR1 SNHLY and CDR2 FYNNEI. In nucleotides, the CDR3 is TGTGCCAGCAGTGAATTCGCCGGGGGGGACGGGGAGCTGTTTTTT. Protein product: CASSEFAGGDGELFF. The entire variable domain, with the rest obtained from reference TRBV2 and TRBJ2-2, is as follows: EPEVTQTPSHQVTQMGQEVILRCVPISNHLYFYWYRQILGQKVEFLVSFYNNEISEKSEIFDDQFSVERPDGSNFTLKIRSTKLEDSAMYFCASSEFAGGDGELFFGEGSRLTVL.

V and J are TRBV18 and TRBJ2-7; tentatively, D is TRBD2 (6 bases). Germline V gene lookup returns CDR1 KGHSH and CDR2 LQKENI. CDR3 length: 13 residues. V lost 8 bases, J lost 6 bases, and 17 bases lay in between. The CDR3 loop is CASGGLQRGEQYF. In DNA form, the CDR3 reads TGTGCCAGCGGGGGGTTACAAAGAGGCGAGCAGTACTTC.

The genes are TRBV7-9 and TRBJ1-3; D is perhaps TRBD1 (6 bases). Trimming cost V 2 bases and J 1 base, with 18 bases left between them. This CDR3 is 18 amino acids long. Germline-derived CDR1 and CDR2 are SEHNR and FQNEAQ (reference sequence). The CDR3 reads CASSLPRFRGGSGNTIYF. CDR3 nucleotides: TGTGCCAGCAGCTTACCCCGTTTCAGGGGTGGGTCTGGAAACACCATATATTTT.

This clone was counted a single time. The J gene is TRBJ2-1, the V gene TRBV29-1; 9 positions agree with TRBD2. This CDR3 has 13 residues. CDR1 is SQVTM and CDR2 is ANQGSEA in the germline V gene. V was clipped by 3 bases and J by 7 bases; unmatched bases: 4. CDR3 nucleotide sequence: TGCAGCGTTGATTCTAGCGGGACAAATGAGCAGTTCTTC. This translates into CSVDSSGTNEQFF.

J is TRBJ2-7 and V is TRBV25-1; 9 nucleotides match TRBD2. Germline CDR1 is MGHDK and CDR2 is SYGVNS. CDR3 length: 14 amino acids. With V trimmed by 7 bases and J by 2 bases, 6 bases remained unmatched. Here the CDR3 reads CASMRGGGTYEQYF. Here the CDR3 DNA reads TGTGCCAGCATGCGCGGGGGGGGAACCTACGAGCAGTACTTC.

The chain joins TRBV28 to TRBJ1-2; the match to TRBD1 covers 7 bases. V dropped 2 bases and J dropped 0; count of bases not matched to a gene: 9. This CDR3 has 17 residues. Germline CDR1 MDHEN, CDR2 SYDVKM. The CDR3 is CASSLGTAEGANYGYTF. As DNA, the CDR3 is TGTGCCAGCAGTTTAGGGACAGCGGAGGGAGCTAACTATGGCTACACCTTC.

The chain uses TRBV7-2 and TRBJ2-5, with 7 bases that match TRBD2. V shed 2 bases and J 5 bases; nucleotides not matched to a gene: 5. The CDR3 extends over 14 amino acids. The germline CDR1 and CDR2 sequences are SGHTA and FQGNSA. The CDR3 protein is CASSLSGGAETQYF. As DNA, the CDR3 is TGTGCCAGCAGCTTATCGGGAGGAGCTGAGACCCAGTACTTC.

The chain uses TRBV3-1 (or the pseudogene TRBV3-2) and TRBJ2-2; perhaps TRBD2 as D (7 bases). The length of the CDR3 is 13 residues. With 6 bases removed from V and 5 bases from J, the gap between germline ends came to 10 bases. Per germline, CDR1 LGHDT and CDR2 YNNKEL (reference sequence). This chain's CDR3 is CASRGGGTGELFF. CDR3 nucleotides: TGTGCCAGCAGAGGGGGGGGGACCGGGGAGCTGTTTTTT.

This chain joins TRBV3-1 (or the pseudogene TRBV3-2) and TRBJ2-1; 7 bases agree with TRBD2. Germline CDR1 reads LGHDT; CDR2 reads YNNKEL (reference sequence). This CDR3 spans 13 amino acids. J gave up 8 bases and V 1 base, and 2 bases lay outside the gene matches. In DNA, the CDR3 is TGTGCCAGCAGCCAAGTACGGGGGGATGAGCAGTTCTTC. Translation: CASSQVRGDEQFF.

The chain uses TRBV30 and TRBJ2-2, with TRBD2 identical over 7 bases. There are 14 residues in the CDR3. Per the germline V gene, CDR1 is GTSNPN and CDR2 is SVGIG (reference sequence). J lost 7 bases, V lost 0 bases, and 5 bases had no gene match. The CDR3 here is CAWSVRGSSGELFF. CDR3 in DNA: TGTGCCTGGAGTGTACGCGGGAGTAGCGGGGAGCTGTTTTTT. Looking up the rest from reference TRBV30 and TRBJ2-2 gives the full variable domain: SQTIHQWPATLVQPVGSPLSLECTVEGTSNPNLYWYRQAAGRGLQLLFYSVGIGQISSEVPQNLSASRPQDRQFILSSKKLLLSDSGFYLCAWSVRGSSGELFFGEGSRLTVL.

The chain couples TRBV28 to TRBJ2-7; 12 bases are a match to TRBD1. The CDR3 is made up of 15 amino acids. Germline loops: CDR1 MDHEN, CDR2 SYDVKM. V lost 7 bases and J lost 5; bases outside the gene matches: 9. The CDR3 coding sequence is TGTGCCAGCAAATTCCACCGGGACAGGGGGCACGAGCAGTACTTC. Translated, it gives CASKFHRDRGHEQYF.